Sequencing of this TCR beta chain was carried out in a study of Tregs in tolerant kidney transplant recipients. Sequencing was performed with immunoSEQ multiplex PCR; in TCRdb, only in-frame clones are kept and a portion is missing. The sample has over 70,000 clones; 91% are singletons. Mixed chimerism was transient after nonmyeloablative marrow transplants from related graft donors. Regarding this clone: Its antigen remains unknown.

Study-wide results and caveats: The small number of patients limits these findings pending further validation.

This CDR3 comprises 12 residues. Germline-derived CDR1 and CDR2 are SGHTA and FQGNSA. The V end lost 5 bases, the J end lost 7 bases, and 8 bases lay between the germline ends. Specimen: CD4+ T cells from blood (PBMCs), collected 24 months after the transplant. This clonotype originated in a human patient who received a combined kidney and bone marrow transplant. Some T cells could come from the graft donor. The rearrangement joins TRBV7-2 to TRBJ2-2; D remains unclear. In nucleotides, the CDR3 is TGTGCCAGCAGCCCTTACTACGGGGAGCTGTTTTTT. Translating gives CASSPYYGELFF.